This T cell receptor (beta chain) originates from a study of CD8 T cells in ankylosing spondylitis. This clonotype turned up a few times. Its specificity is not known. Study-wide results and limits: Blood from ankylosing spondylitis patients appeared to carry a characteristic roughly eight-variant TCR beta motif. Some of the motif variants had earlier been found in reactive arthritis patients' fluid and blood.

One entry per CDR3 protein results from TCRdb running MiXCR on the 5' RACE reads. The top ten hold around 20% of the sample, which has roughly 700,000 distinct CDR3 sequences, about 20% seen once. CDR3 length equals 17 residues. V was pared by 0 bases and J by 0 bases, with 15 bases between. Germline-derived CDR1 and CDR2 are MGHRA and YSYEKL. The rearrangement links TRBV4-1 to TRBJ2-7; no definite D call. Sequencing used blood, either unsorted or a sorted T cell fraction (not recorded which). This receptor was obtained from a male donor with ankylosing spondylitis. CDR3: CASSQDSPWGASYEQYF. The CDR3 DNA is TGCGCCAGCAGCCAAGATAGCCCATGGGGTGCCTCCTACGAGCAGTACTTC.